A selection of T cell receptor beta chains follows, all from one sample in a study of blood T cell repertoires in COVID-19. Libraries were prepared by immunoSEQ multiplex PCR; TCRdb keeps only in-frame clonotypes and omits some of them. The sample includes roughly 200,000 clones, roughly 86% of them seen just once. Sequenced input: PBMCs or T cells enriched from blood (not recorded which). The receptor source for this set is a man younger than 35 with acute COVID-19. CDR3s include the opening cysteine and the closing phenylalanine or tryptophan.

V gene,J gene,CDR3 protein
TRBV12-5,TRBJ1-1,CASGLAAGEVSEAFF
TRBV28,TRBJ2-2,CASRQGYTGELFF
TRBV5-8,TRBJ2-3,CASSLSGDTDTQYF
TRBV5-4,TRBJ1-2,CASSPQGGEGYTF
TRBV2,TRBJ1-2,CASSDPRQGTNYGYTF
TRBV12-2,TRBJ2-1,CASRLENPSSEQRFYEQFF
TRBV11-3,TRBJ2-3,CASSSTLTDTQYF
TRBV6-6,TRBJ2-7,CASTGVGLYEQYF
TRBV19,TRBJ1-4,CASTWGHASNEKLFF
TRBV29-1,TRBJ2-7,CSVDTTGFEQYF
TRBV3-1/TRBV3-2,TRBJ2-1,CASSQVWSSGKNNEQFF
TRBV11-2,TRBJ2-7,CASSKGEGRPYEQYF
TRBV7-3,TRBJ1-6,CASSYRGYNSPLHF
TRBV29-1,TRBJ2-7,CSVEEERSSSLEQYF